This T cell receptor (beta chain) stems from a study of blood T cell repertoires in COVID-19. The wider study: There were acute and convalescent COVID-19 samples, and they came from the United States, Italy and Spain. T cells, B-cell-depleted T cells, or PBMCs supplied cDNA or gDNA.

The V gene lost 5 bases and the J gene lost 0 bases, with 7 bases spanning the gap. Germline loops: CDR1 SEHNR, CDR2 FQNEAQ (reference sequence). CDR3 length: 13 amino acids. Source study methods: By means of reference gene primer amplification, nucleated cell counts were estimated. Some clones are missing from TCRdb's copy, which holds only in-frame ones; the method was immunoSEQ multiplex PCR. That table is the source of V, J and clone size, and D and trimming were worked out from the DNA. Of 150,000 to 200,000 clones detected, roughly 93% appear once; the ten largest clones hold less than 2%. Seattle patients were enrolled while actively infected and followed longitudinally.

The V gene is TRBV7-9, the J gene TRBJ1-2, with D unclear. Sequenced input: peripheral blood. This receptor was obtained from a woman aged 60-75 years with COVID-19, enrolled during active disease. The CDR3: CASSVRSNYGYTF. The CDR3 nucleotides are TGTGCCAGCAGCGTCAGATCTAACTATGGCTACACCTTC.